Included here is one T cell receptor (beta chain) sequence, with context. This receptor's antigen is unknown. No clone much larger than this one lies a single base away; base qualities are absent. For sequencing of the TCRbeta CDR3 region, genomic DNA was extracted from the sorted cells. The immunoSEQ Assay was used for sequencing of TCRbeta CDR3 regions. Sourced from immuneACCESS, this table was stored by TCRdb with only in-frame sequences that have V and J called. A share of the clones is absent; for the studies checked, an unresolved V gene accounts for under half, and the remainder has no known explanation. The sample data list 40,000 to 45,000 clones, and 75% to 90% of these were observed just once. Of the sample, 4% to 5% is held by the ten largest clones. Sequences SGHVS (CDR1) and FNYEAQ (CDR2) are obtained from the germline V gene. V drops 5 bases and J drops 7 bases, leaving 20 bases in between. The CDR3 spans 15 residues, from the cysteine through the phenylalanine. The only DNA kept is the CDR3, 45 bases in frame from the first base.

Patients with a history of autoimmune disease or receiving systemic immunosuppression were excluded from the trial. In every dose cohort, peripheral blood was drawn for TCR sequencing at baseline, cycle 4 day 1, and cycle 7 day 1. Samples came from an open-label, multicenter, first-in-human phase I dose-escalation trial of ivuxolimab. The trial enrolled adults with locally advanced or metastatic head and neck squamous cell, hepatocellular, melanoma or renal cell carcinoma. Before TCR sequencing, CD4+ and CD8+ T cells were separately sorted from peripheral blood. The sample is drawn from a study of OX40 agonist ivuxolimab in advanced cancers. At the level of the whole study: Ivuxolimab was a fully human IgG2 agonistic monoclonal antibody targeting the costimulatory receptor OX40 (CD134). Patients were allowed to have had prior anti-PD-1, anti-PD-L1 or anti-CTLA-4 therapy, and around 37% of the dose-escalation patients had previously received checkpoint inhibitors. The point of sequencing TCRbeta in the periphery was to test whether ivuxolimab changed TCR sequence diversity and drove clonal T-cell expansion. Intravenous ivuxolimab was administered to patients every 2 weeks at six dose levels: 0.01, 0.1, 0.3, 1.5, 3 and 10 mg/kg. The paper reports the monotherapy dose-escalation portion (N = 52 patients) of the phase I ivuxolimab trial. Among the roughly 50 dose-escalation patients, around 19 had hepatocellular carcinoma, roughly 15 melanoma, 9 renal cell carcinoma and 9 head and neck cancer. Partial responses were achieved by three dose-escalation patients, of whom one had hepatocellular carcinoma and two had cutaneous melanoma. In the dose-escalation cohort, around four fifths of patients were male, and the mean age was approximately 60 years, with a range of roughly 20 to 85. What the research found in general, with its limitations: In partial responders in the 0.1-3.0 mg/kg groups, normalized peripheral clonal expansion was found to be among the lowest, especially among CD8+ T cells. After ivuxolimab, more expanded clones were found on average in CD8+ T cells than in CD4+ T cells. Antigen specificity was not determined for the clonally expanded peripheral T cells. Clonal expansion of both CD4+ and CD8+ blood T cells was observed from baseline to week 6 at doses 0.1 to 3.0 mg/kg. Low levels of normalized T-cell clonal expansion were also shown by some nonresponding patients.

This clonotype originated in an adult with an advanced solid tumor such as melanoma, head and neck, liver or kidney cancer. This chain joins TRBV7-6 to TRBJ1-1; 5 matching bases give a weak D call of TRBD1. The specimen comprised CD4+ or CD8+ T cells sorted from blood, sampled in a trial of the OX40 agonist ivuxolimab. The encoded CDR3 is CASSPNRDAQGEAFF. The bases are TGTGCCAGCAGCCCAAACCGGGACGCCCAGGGTGAAGCTTTCTTT.